This T cell receptor (beta chain) derives from a study of blood T cell repertoires in COVID-19 (dated by TCRdb to 2018 to 2021). With regard to the full study: Samples from collaborators originated in the United States, Italy and Spain and spanned both the acute and convalescent phases of COVID-19. Where HLA class I and class II types were available, the types were taken from metadata supplied by the sample provider, not from assay-based typing. The samples were drawn from the first 160 participants of the ongoing ImmuneRACE study and from under 1,500 subjects provided by 6 global collaborators. Nearly every sample came with metadata listing a de-identified subject ID, COVID-19 status, age in years and sex. Subjects who had been exposed to COVID-19, were actively infected with it, or had recovered from it provided the deeply sampled blood TCRbeta repertoires that made up the dataset. The prospective study material was composed of cDNA or gDNA derived from T cells, B-cell-depleted T cells, or PBMCs. The repertoires were released in a freely available public database intended as a resource for research on the immune response to SARS-CoV-2. Overall study outcomes, separate from this receptor: How much clinical and demographic metadata was included differed by source and by participant, and the metadata was provided uncurated.

TCRbeta CDR3 regions were amplified from genomic DNA using the immunoSEQ Assay, a bias-controlled multiplex PCR. Turning to the authors' computational methods: The number of nucleated cells in each sample was estimated by amplification of reference gene primers within the assay. Sequence reads were collapsed and filtered to measure the absolute abundance of every unique TCRbeta CDR3 rearrangement. For each sample, productive Simpson clonality was calculated as the square root of Simpson's diversity index over productive rearrangements. Drawn from immuneACCESS, this table holds only the in-frame rearrangements with V and J called that TCRdb kept. Clones are partly lost; checked studies trace under half to an unresolved V gene and leave the rest unexplained. V and J calls plus clone size are reproduced from that table; the DNA served to infer D and trimming. This sample gives roughly 150,000 clones in total; more than 75% of them show up just once. The ten most abundant clones make up around 6.3% of the sample.

CDR3 length: 13 amino acids, cysteine to phenylalanine. This entry keeps only the CDR3 DNA: 39 bases, framed from base 1. Sequences SNHLY (CDR1) and FYNNEI (CDR2) are obtained from the germline V gene. The junction shows trimming of 7 bases on V and 7 bases on J, plus 14 bases between the germline ends. Collaborating institutions collected whole blood in K2EDTA tubes following their own protocols. For TCRbeta analysis, collaborator samples were shipped as frozen whole blood, as isolated PBMCs, or as DNA extracted from either sample type. A remark on this clone: This clone's antigen is unknown. No qualities accompany the bases; no much larger clone lies one base away.

The sample comprised peripheral blood. The origin of this receptor is an elderly man with acute or convalescent COVID-19. Recombination joined TRBV2 with TRBJ1-5, with an unclear D gene assignment. The nucleotides read TGTGCCAGCACCCCAGACCCGCGGCAGCCCCAGCATTTT. The translation is CASTPDPRQPQHF.